The sequence of this T cell receptor beta chain was determined in a study of vaccination effects on CD4 cells after COVID-19. Worth noting for this clone: Its target is not known.

Expansion of antigen-specific CD4+ T cells with viral peptide pools was carried out by the ViraFEST assay before sequencing. Following 10 days of culture, CD4+ T cells were isolated. The person had a PCR-confirmed SARS-CoV-2 infection during March to December 2020. As their vaccination, participants received two doses of either BNT162b2 or mRNA-1273. The culture medium for a few million PBMC per well included roughly 10 IU/ml IL-2 and about 10 ug/ml peptides. V lost 6 bases to trimming and J lost 6 bases, with 21 bases between them. From germline, CDR1 is KGHSH and CDR2 LQKENI. The CDR3 extends over 15 amino acids. The method was immunoSEQ multiplex PCR; TCRdb's version includes in-frame clones alone and lacks a portion of them. The top ten clones hold around a fifth of a sample with 15,000 to 20,000 clones, about 74% of them seen once. Overall study findings and caveats: Late post-vaccination samples showed marked contraction of infection- and vaccine-induced clones. Few convalescent patients were included, and no early post-infection timepoints were sampled.

This TCR was recovered from a human donor who had a prior SARS-CoV-2 infection. V gene TRBV18 combines with J gene TRBJ2-7; D unresolved. This specimen consisted of CD4+ T cells from PBMCs cultured with SARS-CoV-2 spike peptides, obtained after COVID-19 vaccination. The CDR3 reads CASSPIRSEQFEQYF. CDR3 in DNA: TGTGCCAGCTCCCCAATACGGAGTGAGCAGTTCGAGCAGTACTTC.